A selection of T cell receptor beta chains follows, all from one sample in a study of cytomegalovirus exposure and HLA in healthy donors. The table came from immunoSEQ multiplex PCR; TCRdb's copy has only in-frame clones and leaves some out. Among around 150,000 clones listed, under 90% were seen once. Source material: PBMCs. These TCRs come from a boy between 2 and 15 years old in good health and CMV-seronegative. The CDR3 runs from the conserved cysteine through the conserved F or W. The D gene is left open where the match is weak. Size is omitted from some rows. Given values are once, few, many or a class for expanded clones.

CASSYPTGQGSYEQYF	TGTGCCAGCAGTTACCCGACGGGACAGGGTAGCTACGAGCAGTACTTC	TRBV6-6	.	TRBD1	TRBJ2-7
CASSFGGRNSYEQYF	TGTGCCAGCAGCTTCGGGGGGAGGAACTCCTACGAGCAGTACTTC	TRBV11-2	.	TRBD2	TRBJ2-7
CASSLASGGRGHTEAFF	TGTGCCAGCAGCTTAGCGTCGGGGGGTCGGGGCCACACTGAAGCTTTCTTT	TRBV7-9	.	.	TRBJ1-1
CASIQTETYGYTF	TGTGCCAGCATCCAGACAGAGACCTATGGCTACACCTTC	TRBV28	.	.	TRBJ1-2
CASSDGTVNTEAFF	TGTGCCAGCAGCGATGGGACAGTGAACACTGAAGCTTTCTTT	TRBV5-8	.	TRBD1	TRBJ1-1
CASSLVAGNTGELFF	TGTGCCAGCAGTTTAGTCGCAGGAAACACCGGGGAGCTGTTTTTT	TRBV27	.	.	TRBJ2-2
CATSRAPGRTLEAFF	TGTGCCACCAGCAGGGCCCCGGGAAGGACTCTTGAAGCTTTCTTT	TRBV15	.	.	TRBJ1-1
CASSVAGQFTDTQYF	TGTGCCAGCAGCGTAGCGGGACAGTTCACAGATACGCAGTATTTT	TRBV9	few	TRBD1	TRBJ2-3
CASTGGVGELFF	TGTGCCAGCACCGGAGGGGTCGGGGAGCTGTTTTTT	TRBV7-9	.	.	TRBJ2-2
CASSLSGTQPEAFF	TGCGCCAGCAGCTTGAGCGGGACCCAGCCTGAAGCTTTCTTT	TRBV5-1	.	.	TRBJ1-1
CASGLVLGGGGTEAFF	TGTGCTAGTGGTTTGGTACTGGGCGGGGGCGGCACTGAAGCTTTCTTT	TRBV12-5	once	.	TRBJ1-1
CASRELAGSSYEQYF	TGTGCCAGCAGGGAACTAGCGGGGAGTTCCTACGAGCAGTACTTC	TRBV2	.	TRBD2	TRBJ2-7
CASSRGIETQYF	TGTGCCAGCAGCCGAGGGATAGAGACCCAGTACTTC	TRBV9	.	.	TRBJ2-5
CASSQGDMNTEAFF	TGCGCCAGCAGCCAAGGGGACATGAACACTGAAGCTTTCTTT	TRBV4-1	.	.	TRBJ1-1
CASSESQGISYEQYF	TGTGCCAGCAGTGAAAGTCAGGGAATATCCTACGAGCAGTACTTC	TRBV6-1	.	.	TRBJ2-7
CASSLSVAAYNNEQFF	TGCGCCAGTTCACTTTCAGTAGCGGCCTACAACAATGAGCAGTTCTTC	TRBV5-1	.	.	TRBJ2-1
CAWSQDRGHGYTF	TGTGCCTGGAGTCAGGACAGGGGTCATGGCTACACCTTC	TRBV30	.	TRBD1	TRBJ1-2
CASSDPGLAGEQSF	TGTGCCAGCAGTGATCCCGGACTAGCGGGAGAACAGTCCTTC	TRBV2	.	TRBD2	TRBJ2-7
CASSGSRGNTQYF	TGTGCCAGCAGTGGAAGTCGGGGAAATACGCAGTATTTT	TRBV2	.	.	TRBJ2-3
CAISEGALMNSGANVLTF	TGTGCCATCAGTGAGGGGGCACTGATGAATTCTGGGGCTAACGTCCTGACTTTC	TRBV10-3	.	.	TRBJ2-6
CASSFQAGGLYNEQFF	TGTGCCAGTAGTTTCCAAGCGGGAGGGTTGTACAATGAGCAGTTCTTC	TRBV19	.	TRBD2	TRBJ2-1
CASAPYENEKLFF	TGTGCCAGCGCCCCCTACGAAAATGAAAAACTGTTTTTT	TRBV28	.	.	TRBJ1-4
CASSMTSGGAGSYNEQFF	TGTGCCAGTAGTATGACCAGCGGGGGGGCGGGATCCTACAATGAGCAGTTCTTC	TRBV19	.	TRBD2	TRBJ2-1
CASSPNSREQFF	TGTGCCAGCAGCCCTAACAGCCGCGAGCAGTTCTTC	TRBV9	once	.	TRBJ2-1
CASSQEGAGGYHEQFF	TGCGCCAGCAGCCAAGAGGGAGCGGGAGGGTATCATGAGCAGTTCTTC	TRBV4-3	few	TRBD2	TRBJ2-1
CASSYKREGPYEQYF	TGTGCCAGCAGTTATAAGCGGGAGGGCCCGTACGAGCAGTACTTC	TRBV6-5	.	TRBD2	TRBJ2-7
CASSEARQDSYEQYF	TGTGCCAGCAGTGAAGCGCGACAGGACTCCTACGAGCAGTACTTC	TRBV2	.	.	TRBJ2-7
CASSLRLGNTGELFF	TGTGCCAGCAGTCTTAGACTCGGGAACACCGGGGAGCTGTTTTTT	TRBV6-5	.	.	TRBJ2-2
CASSEWFSRETQYF	TGCGCCAGCAGTGAGTGGTTTAGTCGAGAGACCCAGTACTTC	TRBV10-1	.	.	TRBJ2-5
CSVEGVASGAQETQYF	TGCAGCGTTGAAGGGGTGGCTAGCGGGGCACAAGAGACCCAGTACTTC	TRBV29-1	.	TRBD2	TRBJ2-5
CASRIVESIAGEQFF	TGCGCCAGCAGAATAGTGGAGTCGATAGCGGGTGAGCAGTTCTTC	TRBV10-1	once	TRBD2	TRBJ2-1
CASSHDREPYNEQFF	TGTGCCAGCAGCCATGACAGGGAACCCTACAATGAGCAGTTCTTC	TRBV7-2	.	TRBD1	TRBJ2-1
CASSFGTGGTEAFF	TGTGCCAGCAGTTTCGGGACAGGGGGGACTGAAGCTTTCTTT	TRBV27	.	TRBD1	TRBJ1-1
CASSFQGASKEKLFF	TGTGCCAGCAGCTTCCAAGGGGCGTCCAAGGAAAAACTGTTTTTT	TRBV5-5	.	.	TRBJ1-4
CAWRGQYNQPQHF	TGTGCCTGGAGGGGACAGTACAATCAGCCCCAGCATTTT	TRBV30	.	TRBD1	TRBJ1-5
CASSQGTDRNEKLFF	TGTGCCAGCTCACAAGGGACGGACAGAAATGAAAAACTGTTTTTT	TRBV18	.	.	TRBJ1-4
CASSGTTRDYGYTF	TGTGCCAGCAGTGGGACAACACGGGACTATGGCTACACCTTC	TRBV25-1	.	.	TRBJ1-2
CASSSRHVSSNQPQHF	TGTGCCAGCAGTTCCCGACACGTATCTAGCAATCAGCCCCAGCATTTT	TRBV28	.	.	TRBJ1-5
CASSRAGTGGTQYF	TGTGCCAGCAGCCGGGCCGGGACAGGAGGTACGCAGTATTTT	TRBV4-2	once	TRBD1	TRBJ2-3
CASSSASRDRGNTIYF	TGTGCCAGTAGTAGCGCGTCCCGGGATCGCGGAAACACCATATATTTT	TRBV19	.	.	TRBJ1-3
CASSSRGGSPNTEAFF	TGTGCCAGCAGCTCCCGAGGGGGCAGCCCCAACACTGAAGCTTTCTTT	TRBV11-2	once	TRBD1	TRBJ1-1
CASSVNPSSTGELFF	TGTGCCAGCAGCGTGAACCCTTCGAGCACCGGGGAGCTGTTTTTT	TRBV7-2	.	.	TRBJ2-2
CASSLTRDQETQYF	TGTGCCAGCAGCTTGACGCGAGACCAAGAGACCCAGTACTTC	TRBV5-6	.	.	TRBJ2-5
CASSLEQISTDTQYF	TGCGCCAGCAGCTTGGAACAGATCAGCACAGATACGCAGTATTTT	TRBV5-1	.	.	TRBJ2-3
CASSLNQQPQHF	TGTGCCAGCAGTTTAAATCAACAGCCCCAGCATTTT	TRBV28	.	.	TRBJ1-5
CASSLVTGRQETQYF	TGTGCCAGCAGCTTAGTGACAGGGCGGCAAGAGACCCAGTACTTC	TRBV7-9	.	TRBD1	TRBJ2-5
CASSDKTTGGPGYTF	TGTGCCAGCAGCGATAAAACTACAGGGGGTCCTGGCTACACCTTC	TRBV5-4	.	TRBD1	TRBJ1-2
CASSFGTTAVLTEAFF	TGTGCCAGCAGCTTCGGGACTACAGCTGTCCTGACTGAAGCTTTCTTT	TRBV7-9	.	.	TRBJ1-1
CASSPNRANYGYTF	TGTGCCAGCTCACCAAACAGGGCTAACTATGGCTACACCTTC	TRBV18	.	.	TRBJ1-2